The entry that follows covers one T cell receptor beta chain sequence. This specimen belongs to a study of blood T cell repertoires in COVID-19. The CDR3 sequence is 14 residues long. Trimming took off 7 bases at V and 7 bases at J, with 16 bases between the two ends. From germline, CDR1 is SNHLY and CDR2 FYNNEI. Measured with immunoSEQ multiplex PCR; TCRdb has only the in-frame clones, and not every one. The table lists about 170,000 clones, around nine tenths of them singletons. The chain employs TRBV2 and TRBJ2-2; D is perhaps TRBD1 (6 bases). What was sequenced was peripheral blood. This clonotype was obtained from a man aged 18 to 30 with active or convalescent COVID-19. The CDR3 is CASTKTAGVGELFF. The CDR3 DNA reads TGTGCCAGCACGAAAACCGCAGGGGTCGGGGAGCTGTTTTTT.